Listed here are 2 T cell receptor beta chains from one sample, sequenced in a study of T-cell reconstitution after alpha-beta-depleted transplantation in children (dated by TCRdb to 2016 to 2017). Taken with the paper, the label for treatment or condition translates to: allogeneic hematopoietic cell transplantation with graft depleted of TCRalphabeta T cells and CD19 B cells. The library was built by means of PCR. Sequencing instrument: Illumina HiSeq 2500. Molecular barcoding was employed in the preparation of TCR libraries, with unique molecular identifiers being used to normalize TCRbeta repertoire quantification. Through fastp at Q25 and MiXCR, TCRdb rebuilt clones from the public reads, retaining in-frame beta chains. Identical CDR3 protein sequences are pooled into one entry, listed with their most common genes and DNA. The sample contains some 300,000 distinct CDR3 sequences, 10% of them found a single time. Clones ranked in the top ten supply 7.5% of the sample.

Source: PBMCs, taken before TCRalphabeta/CD19-depleted stem cell transplant. The source of these receptors is a boy under three years old with acute myeloid leukemia, due to receive a stem cell transplant.

This chain connects TRBV7-2 to TRBJ2-1, with 7 bases aligning to TRBD2. The J segment lost 6 bases and the V segment lost 1 base, leaving 6 bases of the junction unmatched. There are 15 residues in the CDR3. Germline lookup yields CDR1 SGHTA and CDR2 FQGNSA. The CDR3 reads CASSLVSLAINEQFF. The CDR3 nucleotides are TGTGCCAGCAGCTTAGTGTCACTAGCGATCAATGAGCAGTTCTTC. The full variable domain, in which reference TRBV7-2 and TRBJ2-1 provide the parts outside the CDR3, is GAGVSQSPSNKVTEKGKDVELRCDPISGHTALYWYRQSLGQGLEFLIYFQGNSAPDKSGLPSDRFSAERTGGSVSTLTIQRTQQEDSAVYLCASSLVSLAINEQFFGPGTRLTVL.

The table lists this clonotype with many counts. This chain links TRBV5-1 with TRBJ2-1, with 14 bases aligning to TRBD2. V lost 5 bases to trimming and J lost 0 bases; unmatched junction nucleotides: 7. The CDR3 totals 18 residues. Per the germline V gene, CDR1 is SGHRS and CDR2 is YFSETQ. The CDR3 DNA reads TGCGCCAGCAGTGGACTAGCGGGGGGTCCTAGCTCCTACAATGAGCAGTTCTTC. Protein sequence: CASSGLAGGPSSYNEQFF.